One and the same sample provided the 29 T cell receptor beta chains below, sequenced in a study of neoadjuvant anti-PD-1 for oral cavity cancer. The method was immunoSEQ multiplex PCR; TCRdb's version includes in-frame clones alone and lacks a portion of them. The sample shows around 8,200 clones, around 49% of them seen only once. Sequenced material: tumor tissue, taken before nivolumab (anti-PD-1) treatment. The receptors stem from a person between 40 and 85 years old with oral cavity squamous cell carcinoma.

The J gene is TRBJ2-7, the V gene TRBV10-1, with 10 bases lining up with TRBD1. With 7 bases clipped from V and 5 bases from J, the junction kept 8 bases outside the gene matches. CDR1 is WNHNN and CDR2 is SYGVQD in the germline V gene (reference sequence). The CDR3 loop spans 14 amino acids. CDR3 sequence reads: CASIRQGAFDEQYF. The CDR3 DNA is TGCGCCAGCATTAGACAGGGGGCTTTCGACGAGCAGTACTTC.

By sample share, this clone is medium-sized. The rearrangement links TRBV10-3 to TRBJ2-7; tentatively, D is TRBD1 or TRBD2 (5 bases each). The length of the CDR3 is 15 residues. Trimming removed 0 bases from V and 6 bases from J, with 15 bases in between. The germline V gene encodes CDR1 ENHRY and CDR2 SYGVKD. CDR3 sequence (DNA): TGTGCCATCAGTGAGTCCGGGGCGCGAAGGGCCGAGCAGTACTTC. Residues: CAISESGARRAEQYF.

The rearrangement links TRBV21-1 to TRBJ2-2; TRBD1 is the table's D call, not checked against the DNA. TRBV21-1 represents a pseudogene. The CDR3 is 15 amino acids. The CDR3 DNA is TGTGCCAGCAGCAAAAAGCCCAGGGGATACGGGGAGCTGTTTTTT. Its translation is CASSKKPRGYGELFF.

This clone appeared once. The chain links TRBV4-1 to TRBJ2-2; TRBD1 aligns across 8 bases. V dropped 0 bases and J dropped 7; count of bases not matched to a gene: 10. This CDR3 region has 17 residues. CDR1 MGHRA and CDR2 YSYEKL come from the germline V gene. CDR3 coding DNA: TGCGCCAGCAGCCAAGAGGGTCGACAGGGGAAATTCGGGGAGCTGTTTTTT. Amino acids: CASSQEGRQGKFGELFF.

A few counts support this clone. The rearrangement joins TRBV9 to TRBJ2-1, with D possibly TRBD2 on 6 matching bases. The CDR3 extends over 16 amino acids. Germline-derived CDR1 and CDR2 are SGDLS and YYNGEE. Deletions cut 1 base from V and 0 bases from J, with 11 bases between. For the CDR3, the DNA is TGTGCCAGCAGCGTAAATAGCGGATACTCCTACAATGAGCAGTTCTTC. Translation gives CASSVNSGYSYNEQFF.

The chain employs TRBV19 and TRBJ1-4; D possibly corresponds to TRBD1 (6 bases). Deletions cut 1 base from V and 2 bases from J, with 8 bases between. The germline gives CDR1 LNHDA, CDR2 SQIVND (reference sequence). The CDR3 spans 15 residues. CDR3 nucleotides: TGTGCCAGTAGTATAGGGACAGCGACTAATGAAAAACTGTTTTTT. Protein product: CASSIGTATNEKLFF.

V and J are TRBV7-8 and TRBJ2-2; 12 bases are a match to TRBD1. Trimming at V came to 5 bases and at J to 3 bases, leaving 16 bases not matched to a gene. CDR3 length equals 20 residues. Germline V lookup: CDR1 SGHVS, CDR2 FQNEAQ. The CDR3 DNA sequence: TGTGCCAGCAGCCCGGGACAGGGGGCGCCGACTAGTACGTACACCGGGGAGCTGTTTTTT. As protein: CASSPGQGAPTSTYTGELFF.

Comment on this clone: Mismatch with germline at one junction end may stem from a read error. V usage is TRBV7-7 and J usage is TRBJ2-5; TRBD2 is a possible D gene (5 bases). The germline gives CDR1 SSHAT, CDR2 FNYEAQ (reference sequence). The CDR3 totals 15 residues. As DNA, the CDR3 is TGTGCTAGCAGCTTGGGAGCGGCGACTGGAGAGACCCAGTACTTC. Residues: CASSLGAATGETQYF. Using reference TRBV7-7 and TRBJ2-5 for the parts outside the CDR3, the full variable domain is GAGVSQSPRYKVTKRGQDVTLRCDPISSHATLYWYQQALGQGPEFLTYFNYEAQPDKSGLPSDRFSAERPEGSISTLTIQRTEQRDSAMYRCASSLGAATGETQYFGPGTRLLVL.

V gene TRBV5-1 combines with J gene TRBJ2-2; TRBD1 or TRBD2 may be the D gene (5 bases each). From germline, CDR1 is SGHRS and CDR2 YFSETQ. V gave up 0 bases and J gave up 7 bases, with 7 bases separating them. CDR3 size: 13 residues. CDR3 sequence: CASSLDGGGELFF. The CDR3, as DNA: TGCGCCAGCAGCTTGGATGGGGGCGGGGAGCTGTTTTTT.

The chain links TRBV6-5 to TRBJ2-7, with 7 bases matching TRBD2. CDR1 MNHEY and CDR2 SVGAGI come from the germline V gene. Trimming cost V 3 bases and J 6 bases; bases outside gene matches: 11. The CDR3 is 15 amino acids. DNA of the CDR3: TGTGCCAGCAGTTATACTGTAGCGGGTAACCTCGAGCAGTACTTC. The encoded protein is CASSYTVAGNLEQYF.

The table lists this clone with a few counts. The rearrangement links TRBV5-5 to TRBJ1-4, with D possibly matching TRBD1 (5 bases). The V end was cut by 0 bases, the J end by 8 bases, with 17 bases between. CDR1 is SGHKS and CDR2 is YYEKEE in the germline V gene (reference sequence). This CDR3 contains 16 residues. DNA for the CDR3: TGTGCCAGCAGCTTGGCCTGGGGCCAGGGCGGGGAAAAACTGTTTTTT. This gives the protein CASSLAWGQGGEKLFF.

The chain has TRBV10-2 and TRBJ1-1; D remains ambiguous. The CDR3 extends over 15 amino acids. V dropped 6 bases and J dropped 4 bases, with 18 bases sitting between them. Germline assignment: CDR1 WSHSY and CDR2 SAAADI. As DNA, the CDR3 is TGCGCCAGCAGCTCCTTGAGAGAATTGAGCACTGAAGCTTTCTTT. Its protein product is CASSSLRELSTEAFF.

This sequence joins TRBV7-2 and TRBJ2-7, with 7 bases identical to TRBD1. The germline V gene has CDR1 SGHTA and CDR2 FQGNSA. Trimming took 2 bases from V and 3 from J; bases not matched to a gene: 7. This CDR3 comprises 15 residues. CDR3 sequence reads: CASSLKGARLYEQYF. The CDR3 bases are TGTGCCAGCAGCTTAAAGGGGGCGCGCCTCTACGAGCAGTACTTC.

This clone has only one observation. This chain joins TRBV10-2 and TRBJ2-7, with a weak D call TRBD1 (5 bases). CDR1 and CDR2 (germline): WSHSY, SAAADI. The CDR3 runs to 11 residues. Trimming cost V 8 bases and J 3 bases, with 8 bases left between them. In nucleotides, the CDR3 is TGCGCCAGCTCAGGGTACTACGAGCAGTACTTC. It translates to CASSGYYEQYF.

The rearrangement links TRBV5-5 to TRBJ1-1, with D possibly TRBD1 on 6 matching bases. The germline V gene encodes CDR1 SGHKS and CDR2 YYEKEE (reference sequence). CDR3 length: 18 residues. V was pared by 0 bases and J by 2 bases, with 20 bases between. CDR3 sequence (DNA): TGTGCCAGCAGCTTGGGGCGGGGGGCAGGAGTGTTAAACACTGAAGCTTTCTTT. Amino acid sequence: CASSLGRGAGVLNTEAFF.

This clone came up a few times. V gene TRBV6-5 combines with J gene TRBJ1-3; D unresolved. In germline, CDR1 is MNHEY, CDR2 SVGAGI. Deletions cut 10 bases from V and 0 bases from J, with 16 bases between. The CDR3 has 15 residues. DNA of the CDR3: TGTGCCACCGCGGTTCGGTTGGGCTCTGGAAACACCATATATTTT. Translation gives CATAVRLGSGNTIYF.

The chain combines TRBV30 with TRBJ1-5; no definite D call. Germline CDR1 and CDR2: GTSNPN and SVGIG (reference sequence). The length of the CDR3 is 13 residues. V lost 2 bases and J 7 bases, leaving 12 bases between the germline ends. DNA for the CDR3: TGTGCCTGGAGTACGAGTACGGGCCAGCCCCAGCATTTT. Its protein product is CAWSTSTGQPQHF.

The chain couples TRBV5-5 to TRBJ1-2, with 7 nucleotides matching TRBD1. V lost 1 base and J lost 2; bases outside the gene matches: 5. CDR1 and CDR2 (germline): SGHKS, YYEKEE (reference sequence). CDR3 length: 15 residues. The CDR3 nucleotides read TGTGCCAGCAGCTTGCTCCCCAGGGGGAACTATGGCTACACCTTC. It yields the protein CASSLLPRGNYGYTF.

The chain is built from TRBV6-6 and TRBJ2-7, with 10 bases aligning to TRBD2. The junction had 12 bases not matched to a gene; V was cut back by 10 bases and J by 0 bases. The CDR3 has 16 residues. Germline loops: CDR1 MNHNY, CDR2 SVGAGI (reference sequence). CDR3 coding DNA: TGTGCCACTTGGACTAGCGGACCCACAAACTCCTACGAGCAGTACTTC. Amino acids: CATWTSGPTNSYEQYF.

The chain couples TRBV7-3 to TRBJ2-3; TRBD2 matches 11 bases. Per the germline V gene, CDR1 is SGHTA and CDR2 is FQGTGA. The CDR3 has 15 residues. Trimming took 5 bases from V and 8 from J; bases not matched to a gene: 9. For the CDR3, the DNA is TGTGCCAGCAGCGCCAGCGGGACTAGCGGTGGTACGCAGTATTTT. Encoded protein: CASSASGTSGGTQYF.

V usage is TRBV29-1 and J usage is TRBJ1-2; 9 nucleotides agree with TRBD1. Unmatched junction bases numbered 5, after V lost 7 bases and J lost 5 bases. The CDR3 totals 12 residues. Germline V lookup: CDR1 SQVTM, CDR2 ANQGSEA. As DNA, the CDR3 is TGCAGCGCCTCGGGACAGGGATATGGCTACACCTTC. Protein sequence: CSASGQGYGYTF. The full variable domain, its missing parts supplied by reference TRBV29-1 and TRBJ1-2, is SAVISQKPSRDICQRGTSLTIQCQVDSQVTMMFWYRQQPGQSLTLIATANQGSEATYESGFVIDKFPISRPNLTFSTLTVSNMSPEDSSIYLCSASGQGYGYTFGSGTRLTVV.

The chain couples TRBV5-6 to TRBJ2-2; D ambiguous. The V end lost 4 bases, the J end lost 7 bases, and 17 bases lay between the germline ends. Germline loops: CDR1 SGHDT, CDR2 YYEEEE. This CDR3 has 15 residues. CDR3 sequence (DNA): TGTGCCAGCAGCGTGGACGGATTTTCGGGCGGGGAGCTGTTTTTT. As protein: CASSVDGFSGGELFF.

The rearrangement joins TRBV29-1 to TRBJ2-1; D gene unclear. This CDR3 comprises 11 residues. The V gene's germline CDR1 is SQVTM and CDR2 ANQGSEA. V was clipped by 7 bases and J by 3 bases, with 7 bases between them. CDR3 nucleotides: TGCAGCGCCCTCCACTACAATGAGCAGTTCTTC. It specifies CSALHYNEQFF.

The chain employs TRBV6-5 and TRBJ1-1, with D uncertain. The CDR3 consists of 13 residues. Trimming cost V 4 bases and J 0 bases, with 6 bases left between them. CDR1 and CDR2 from the germline V gene are MNHEY and SVGAGI. CDR3 sequence: CASSSNMNTEAFF. CDR3 DNA: TGTGCCAGCAGTTCCAACATGAACACTGAAGCTTTCTTT.

This chain connects TRBV6-1 to TRBJ2-1; D remains unclear. Germline assignment: CDR1 MNHNS and CDR2 SASEGT. Trimming shortened V by 3 bases and J by 0 bases, and 18 bases separated the two germline ends. The CDR3 runs to 18 residues. CDR3 in DNA: TGTGCCAGCAGTGATAGCCCCCTGACCAGTGCCTCCTACAATGAGCAGTTCTTC. It specifies CASSDSPLTSASYNEQFF.

The V and J genes are TRBV20-1 and TRBJ1-5, with D perhaps matching TRBD1 (6 bases). There are 11 residues in the CDR3. Per germline, CDR1 DFQATT and CDR2 SNEGSKA (reference sequence). V was cut by 1 base and J by 11 bases, with 9 bases left in between. This CDR3 is CSARGRGTQHF. The CDR3 DNA reads TGCAGTGCTAGAGGCAGGGGAACCCAGCATTTT.

This clone was detected a few times. V gene TRBV27 combines with J gene TRBJ2-7; 10 positions agree with TRBD1. The ends lost 5 bases at V and 5 bases at J; junction bases unmatched: 9. Germline CDR1 MNHEY, CDR2 SMNVEV (reference sequence). This CDR3 has 15 amino acids. CDR3 nucleotides: TGTGCCAGCAGTGACTCCCTGACAGGGGGCCACGAGCAGTACTTC. Translated, it gives CASSDSLTGGHEQYF.

This chain joins TRBV7-9 and TRBJ2-7; D remains unclear. The V end was cut by 2 bases, the J end by 4 bases, with 6 bases between. The CDR3 has 12 amino acids. Per germline, CDR1 SEHNR and CDR2 FQNEAQ (reference sequence). Here the CDR3 DNA reads TGTGCCAGCAGCTTACTACGGTACGAGCAGTACTTC. Translation gives CASSLLRYEQYF. Looking up the rest from reference TRBV7-9 and TRBJ2-7 gives the full variable domain: DTGVSQNPRHKITKRGQNVTFRCDPISEHNRLYWYRQTLGQGPEFLTYFQNEAQLEKSRLLSDRFSAERPKGSFSTLEIQRTEQGDSAMYLCASSLLRYEQYFGPGTRLTVT.

V usage is TRBV19 and J usage is TRBJ1-5; D call uncertain. Germline assignment: CDR1 LNHDA and CDR2 SQIVND (reference sequence). CDR3 length: 14 amino acids. V shed 3 bases and J shed 9 bases, with 15 bases lying between them. The CDR3 protein is CASSIRQKGSPQHF. The CDR3 nucleotides are TGTGCCAGTAGTATTCGGCAGAAAGGATCGCCCCAGCATTTT.